The 19 T cell receptor beta chains below come from one sample, sequenced in a study of CD8 T cells in ankylosing spondylitis. One entry per CDR3 protein, called by TCRdb with MiXCR from the 5' RACE reads. This sample has around 300,000 distinct CDR3 sequences, with roughly 10% found just once. The sequenced sample consisted of blood, either unsorted or a sorted T cell fraction (not recorded which). The receptors here all came from a female donor with ankylosing spondylitis or in good health (not recorded which).

This clonotype has more than one count but fewer than ten. This chain joins TRBV7-2 and TRBJ2-2; 11 bases align to TRBD1. Looked up from germline, CDR1 is SGHTA and CDR2 is FQGNSA. CDR3 length: 17 amino acids. Trimming took 3 bases from V and 7 from J; bases not matched to a gene: 10. The CDR3 nucleotides read TGTGCCAGCAGCTTGGCGGGACAGGGGGTGTCAGGCGGGGAGCTGTTTTTT. This encodes CASSLAGQGVSGGELFF.

This clonotype was seen many times. The chain couples TRBV6-1 to TRBJ2-1; D is possibly TRBD2 (5 bases). This CDR3 region has 16 residues. Trimming cost V 1 base and J 3 bases, with 13 bases left between them. CDR1 and CDR2 from the germline V gene are MNHNS and SASEGT. The chain's CDR3 is CASSEERRAIYNEQFF. The CDR3, as DNA: TGTGCCAGCAGTGAAGAACGGCGGGCTATCTACAATGAGCAGTTCTTC.

This clonotype was counted ten times or more. The rearrangement joins TRBV10-3 to TRBJ1-2; perhaps TRBD1 as D (6 bases). Germline values: CDR1 ENHRY, CDR2 SYGVKD. V lost 11 bases, J lost 7 bases, and 14 bases lay in between. This CDR3 spans 11 amino acids. The CDR3 sequence: CASKGEPGYTF. CDR3 coding DNA: TGTGCCTCAAAGGGGGAGCCTGGCTACACCTTC.

Only a few counts were recorded for this clonotype. The J gene is TRBJ1-6, the V gene TRBV5-5, with TRBD1 as a possible D gene (5 bases). There are 16 residues in the CDR3. Germline CDR1 is SGHKS and CDR2 is YYEKEE (reference sequence). V dropped 3 bases and J dropped 7 bases, with 17 bases sitting between them. The CDR3 spells CASSSWGQGPNSPLHF. CDR3 sequence (DNA): TGTGCCAGCAGCTCATGGGGTCAGGGCCCGAATTCACCCCTCCACTTT.

This clonotype was counted between two and nine times. This rearrangement joins TRBV5-1 to TRBJ2-7; TRBD1 or TRBD2 may be the D gene (5 bases each). Between the trimmed V and J ends, which lost 0 bases and 6 bases, there was a span of 25 bases. The germline gives CDR1 SGHRS, CDR2 YFSETQ. CDR3 length: 18 amino acids. The CDR3 loop is CASSLGGTMGRRGSEQYF. The CDR3 nucleotides read TGCGCCAGCAGCTTGGGGGGGACGATGGGTAGGAGAGGTAGCGAGCAGTACTTC.

This clonotype came up many times. The rearrangement uses TRBV20-1 and TRBJ2-3; D is undetermined. V dropped 3 bases and J dropped 3 bases, with 16 bases sitting between them. Germline V gene data show CDR1 as DFQATT and CDR2 as SNEGSKA (reference sequence). This CDR3 is 15 amino acids long. CDR3 amino acids: CSASPPGTVTDTQYF. The CDR3 nucleotides are TGCAGTGCTAGTCCCCCCGGTACAGTAACAGATACGCAGTATTTT.

Comment on this clonotype: Just one base apart from a much larger clone, this may be a read error. The chain recombines TRBV20-1 with TRBJ1-1; 12 bases agree with TRBD1. The CDR3 is made up of 16 amino acids. Germline V gene sequence: CDR1 DFQATT, CDR2 SNEGSKA (reference sequence). CDR3 in DNA: TGCTGTGCCCGCAGAGGGACAGGGGGCGCGAGCACTGAAGCTTTCTTT. It codes for CCARRGTGGASTEAFF.

The table lists this clonotype with many counts. The chain employs TRBV25-1 and TRBJ2-3, with D maybe TRBD1 (6 bases). The CDR3 spans 15 residues. Trimming removed 1 base from V and 6 bases from J, with 14 bases in between. Looked up from germline, CDR1 is MGHDK and CDR2 is SYGVNS. The DNA for the CDR3 is TGTGCCAGCAGTGAATCAGGGGTAAGGGCGGATACGCAGTATTTT. It specifies CASSESGVRADTQYF.

Remarks on this clonotype: Given a much more abundant clone one base away, this may be a read error. This rearrangement joins TRBV27 to TRBJ1-4, with D hard to call. The V gene lost 0 bases and the J gene lost 6 bases, with 11 bases spanning the gap. This CDR3 contains 15 residues. The germline V gene encodes CDR1 MNHEY and CDR2 SMNVEV (reference sequence). The CDR3 region is CASSLSVLGDEKLFF. The CDR3 bases are TGTGCCAGCAGTTTATCGGTGCTGGGAGATGAAAAACTGTTTTTT.

There are a few counts of this clonotype. Mismatch with germline at one junction end may stem from a read error. V usage is TRBV12-3 or TRBV12-4 and J usage is TRBJ2-1, with TRBD2 matching over 11 bases. The CDR3 has 18 residues. CDR3 amino acids: CTSSLAPSGGQYFDEQFF. CDR3 nucleotides: TGTACCAGCAGTTTAGCCCCTAGCGGGGGGCAATACTTTGATGAGCAGTTCTTC.

Concerning this clonotype itself: A single base separates this from a much larger clone, so it may be a read error. Likely a read error: the CDR3 ends without its conserved phenylalanine or tryptophan. The genes are TRBV6-1 and TRBJ2-1; D possibly corresponds to TRBD2 (6 bases). The CDR3 totals 15 residues. CDR1 is MNHNS, CDR2 SASEGT, per germline. V gave up 6 bases and J gave up 5 bases, with 17 bases separating them. The CDR3 DNA is TGTGCCAGCAGCCCCTTGGAGGGGTGGCACAATGAGCAGTTCTCC. Amino acids: CASSPLEGWHNEQFS.

V usage is TRBV29-1 and J usage is TRBJ2-5, with D possibly matching TRBD1 (5 bases). Germline values: CDR1 SQVTM, CDR2 ANQGSEA. The CDR3 is made up of 13 amino acids. The ends were cut back, 6 bases at V and 2 bases at J, with 13 bases in the middle. CDR3 coding DNA: TGCAGCGTAGGACACCGACTTCAAGAGACCCAGTACTTC. Translated: CSVGHRLQETQYF.

This clonotype has just a few counts. The rearrangement uses TRBV12-5 and TRBJ1-2; 10 bases agree with TRBD1. This CDR3 is built from 15 residues. The germline V gene has CDR1 LGHNT and CDR2 FRNRAP. Losses at the gene ends were 5 bases for V and 4 bases for J; bases not matched to a gene: 7. CDR3 in amino acids: CASGLDRGLSYGYTF. The DNA of the CDR3 is TGTGCTAGTGGTCTAGACAGGGGGCTTTCCTATGGCTACACCTTC. Full variable domain (missing parts from reference TRBV12-5 and TRBJ1-2): DARVTQTPRHKVTEMGQEVTMRCQPILGHNTVFWYRQTMMQGLELLAYFRNRAPLDDSGMPKDRFSAEMPDATLATLKIQPSEPRDSAVYFCASGLDRGLSYGYTFGSGTRLTVV.

The table lists this clonotype with many counts. The chain recombines TRBV12-3 or TRBV12-4 with TRBJ1-4; TRBD1 might be the D (5 bases). Trimming cost V 1 base and J 7 bases, with 19 bases left between them. The CDR3 consists of 17 residues. The DNA for the CDR3 is TGTGCCAGCAGTTTAGGAGGGAGGGGTTGGATCAGTGAAAAACTGTTTTTT. It specifies CASSLGGRGWISEKLFF.

The chain couples TRBV7-2 to TRBJ2-7; D is undetermined. V dropped 1 base and J dropped 6 bases, with 7 bases sitting between them. CDR3 length: 12 residues. Germline lookup yields CDR1 SGHTA and CDR2 FQGNSA. The CDR3 DNA reads as TGTGCCAGCAGCTTAGAAGGGTTCGAGCAGTACTTC. It translates to CASSLEGFEQYF.

This clonotype has ten or more counts. The chain couples TRBV20-1 to TRBJ1-5, with a weak D call TRBD1 (6 bases). V was shortened by 3 bases and J by 3 bases, with 15 bases between the two germline ends. Looked up from germline, CDR1 is DFQATT and CDR2 is SNEGSKA (reference sequence). CDR3 length: 15 amino acids. Here the CDR3 reads CSASPGGTINQPQHF. The CDR3 DNA sequence: TGCAGTGCTAGTCCCGGCGGGACAATCAATCAGCCCCAGCATTTT.

This clonotype was counted many times. The V call is TRBV7-2, the J call TRBJ2-5, with D possibly called TRBD1 or TRBD2 (5 bases each). The V and J ends lost 1 base and 2 bases respectively, with 14 bases between them. The CDR3 has 16 amino acids. The germline gives CDR1 SGHTA, CDR2 FQGNSA. DNA of the CDR3: TGTGCCAGCAGCTTAGGGGGACCGCGAATTCAAGAGACCCAGTACTTC. Protein: CASSLGGPRIQETQYF.

This clonotype was seen repeatedly, ten times or more. V usage is TRBV27 and J usage is TRBJ1-5, with D perhaps TRBD1 (5 bases). The CDR3 spans 13 residues. Trimming took off 3 bases at V and 10 bases at J, with 13 bases between the two ends. Germline V gives CDR1 MNHEY, CDR2 SMNVEV (reference sequence). In DNA form, the CDR3 reads TGTGCCAGCAGTTTCGGACATCTGGGCCCCCAGCATTTT. Translating gives CASSFGHLGPQHF.

This clonotype was picked up a small number of times. The CDR3 coding sequence is TGTGCCAGCAGGCCTTTATTGGAGGCGGCGGGGCCCGGGTTCTTC. Encoded protein: CASRPLLEAAGPGFF. The V and J genes are TRBV6-1 and TRBJ2-1; D may be TRBD2 (6 bases). The V gene's germline CDR1 is MNHNS and CDR2 SASEGT. The CDR3 runs to 15 residues. The ends were cut back, 6 bases at V and 15 bases at J, with 27 bases in the middle.